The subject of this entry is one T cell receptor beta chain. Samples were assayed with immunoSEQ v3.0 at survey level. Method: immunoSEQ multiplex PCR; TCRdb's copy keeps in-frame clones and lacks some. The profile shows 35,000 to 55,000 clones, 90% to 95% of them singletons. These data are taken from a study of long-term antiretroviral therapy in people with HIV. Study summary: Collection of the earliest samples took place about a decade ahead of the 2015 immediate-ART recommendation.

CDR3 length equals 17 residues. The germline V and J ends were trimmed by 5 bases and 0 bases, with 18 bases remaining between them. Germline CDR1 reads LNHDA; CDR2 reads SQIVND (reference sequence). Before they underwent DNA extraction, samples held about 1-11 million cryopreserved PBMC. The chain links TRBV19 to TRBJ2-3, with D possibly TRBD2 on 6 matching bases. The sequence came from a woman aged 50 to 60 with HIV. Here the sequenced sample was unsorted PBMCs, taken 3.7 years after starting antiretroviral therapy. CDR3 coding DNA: TGTGCCAGTAGTTCCCTTTGGTTAGCGGATAGCACAGATACGCAGTATTTT. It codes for CASSSLWLADSTDTQYF.